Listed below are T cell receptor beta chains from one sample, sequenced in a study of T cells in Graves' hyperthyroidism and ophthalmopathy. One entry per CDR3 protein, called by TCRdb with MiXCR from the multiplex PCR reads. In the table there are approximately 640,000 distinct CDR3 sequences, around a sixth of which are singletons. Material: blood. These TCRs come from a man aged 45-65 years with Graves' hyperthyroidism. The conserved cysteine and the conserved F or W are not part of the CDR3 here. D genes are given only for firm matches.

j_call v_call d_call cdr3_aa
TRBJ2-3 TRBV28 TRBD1 ASRGQGATDTQY
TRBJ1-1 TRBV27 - AGRPGGGTEAF
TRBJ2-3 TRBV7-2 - ASSPLSRGDTQY
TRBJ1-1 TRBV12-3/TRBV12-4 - ASSLIGNTEAF
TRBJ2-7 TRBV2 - AIGGDSPYEQY
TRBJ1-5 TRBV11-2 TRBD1 ASSADRDRRPQH
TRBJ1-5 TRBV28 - ASSILHGGDSNQPQH
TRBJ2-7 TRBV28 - ASTLRGEQY
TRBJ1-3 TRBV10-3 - AISEGPGNTIY
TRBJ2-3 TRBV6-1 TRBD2 ASSELMGLAASTDTQY
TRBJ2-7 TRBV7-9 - ASSFGGEGYEQY
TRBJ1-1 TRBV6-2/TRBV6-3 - ASSYPQIGAARNTEAF
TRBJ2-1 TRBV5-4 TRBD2 ASSLMSGRNEQF
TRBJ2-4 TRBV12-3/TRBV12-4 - ASSPFLLAKNIQY
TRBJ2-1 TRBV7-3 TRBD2 ASAQSGALGNEQF
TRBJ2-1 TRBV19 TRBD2 ASRDVAGGNNEQF
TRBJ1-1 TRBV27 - ASSFTGTPLGNTEAF
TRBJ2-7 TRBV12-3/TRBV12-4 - ASSWAEGSYEQY
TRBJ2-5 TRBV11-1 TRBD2 ASSSIDLAGAGDQETQY
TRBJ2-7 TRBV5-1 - ASSLIPGETYEQY
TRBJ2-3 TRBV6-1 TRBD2 ASSESLSSGIVDTQY
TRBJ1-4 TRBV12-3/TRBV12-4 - ASSSEQGPEKLF
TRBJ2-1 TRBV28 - ASNSPWGSLAYNEQF
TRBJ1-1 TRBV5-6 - ASNQYLRSDTEAF